One sample yielded the 23 T cell receptor beta chains listed below, sequenced in a study of blood T cell repertoires in COVID-19. Measured with immunoSEQ multiplex PCR; TCRdb has only the in-frame clones, and not every one. The sample consists of about 180,000 clones, 70% to 90% of them appearing once. The material sequenced was peripheral blood. The receptors originated from a woman aged 25 to 45 with active or convalescent COVID-19.

The chain couples TRBV21-1 to TRBJ2-3; the table gives TRBD2 as D, unverified against the DNA. TRBV21-1 is a pseudogene segment. The CDR3 runs 17 residues. The DNA for the CDR3 is TGTGCCAGCAGCAAATTGGAGGGTGTGGCAGGGCCCAATATTCGGTATTTT. It yields the protein CASSKLEGVAGPNIRYF.

CDR3 residues: CASSLGLAETQYF. CDR3 bases: TGTGCCAGCAGCTTGGGGCTAGCAGAGACCCAGTACTTC. The rearrangement joins TRBV5-6 to TRBJ2-5, with D tentatively TRBD2 (5 bases). Germline V lookup: CDR1 SGHDT, CDR2 YYEEEE. The CDR3 consists of 13 residues. V was cut by 0 bases and J by 4 bases, with 7 bases left in between.

The V gene is TRBV18, the J gene TRBJ2-5, with 10 bases aligning to TRBD2. Unmatched junction bases numbered 14, after V lost 3 bases and J lost 1 base. Germline V lookup: CDR1 KGHSH, CDR2 LQKENI. This CDR3 has 19 amino acids. The CDR3 nucleotides read TGTGCCAGCTCACCCCGCCTCGTTAGCGGGGGGAAGCTCCAAGAGACCCAGTACTTC. It codes for CASSPRLVSGGKLQETQYF.

The V gene is TRBV2, the J gene TRBJ1-2; D is unresolved. CDR1 and CDR2 from the germline V gene are SNHLY and FYNNEI. The germline V and J ends were trimmed by 4 bases and 8 bases, with 14 bases remaining between them. This CDR3 is 13 amino acids long. DNA of the CDR3: TGTGCCAGCAGTGTAGATGGAGTCCCGGGCTACACCTTC. It translates to CASSVDGVPGYTF.

The genes are TRBV14 and TRBJ2-4; possibly TRBD2 for D (6 bases). V was trimmed by 0 bases and J by 1 base, leaving 13 bases between them. This CDR3 region has 17 residues. Germline CDR1 is SGHDN and CDR2 is FVKESK. CDR3 nucleotide sequence: TGTGCCAGCAGCCAAGATCCGGGCGCGGGGGCCAAAAACATTCAGTACTTC. Residues: CASSQDPGAGAKNIQYF. The full variable domain, completed using reference TRBV14 and TRBJ2-4, is EAGVTQFPSHSVIEKGQTVTLRCDPISGHDNLYWYRRVMGKEIKFLLHFVKESKQDESGMPNNRFLAERTGGTYSTLKVQPAELEDSGVYFCASSQDPGAGAKNIQYFGAGTRLSVL.

This clone has just one count. The chain has TRBV14 and TRBJ2-7, with 7 bases matching TRBD2. The CDR3 length is 14 residues. The germline V gene encodes CDR1 SGHDN and CDR2 FVKESK. V was pared by 4 bases and J by 3 bases, with 6 bases of the junction left unmatched. The CDR3 protein is CASSRGRGIYEQYF. In DNA form, the CDR3 reads TGTGCCAGCAGCCGCGGGAGAGGGATCTACGAGCAGTACTTC.

J is TRBJ1-3 and V is TRBV6-6; a possible D gene is TRBD1 (6 bases). The CDR3 length is 15 residues. Germline CDR1 and CDR2: MNHNY and SVGAGI (reference sequence). V lost 5 bases and J lost 4, with 15 bases in between. The CDR3, as DNA: TGTGCCAGCAGTCAGCCCGGGGGGCAAGGAAACACCATATATTTT. Translated: CASSQPGGQGNTIYF.

The chain joins TRBV28 to TRBJ2-1, with TRBD2 matching 14 bases. V dropped 3 bases and J dropped 6; count of bases not matched to a gene: 7. The CDR3 runs to 17 residues. The germline V gene has CDR1 MDHEN and CDR2 SYDVKM. CDR3 sequence (DNA): TGTGCCAGCAGTTTTAGAGGAGGACTAGCGGGAGGCAATGAGCAGTTCTTC. As protein: CASSFRGGLAGGNEQFF.

The chain recombines TRBV6-6 with TRBJ1-2, with TRBD1 identical over 10 bases. The V segment lost 6 bases and the J segment 3 bases; nucleotides outside the gene matches: 1. Germline V gives CDR1 MNHNY, CDR2 SVGAGI (reference sequence). The CDR3 totals 13 residues. Here the CDR3 DNA reads TGTGCCAGCAGCGGGACAGGGGACTATGGCTACACCTTC. It translates to CASSGTGDYGYTF.

The V call is TRBV28, the J call TRBJ2-1, with 9 bases identical to TRBD1. Germline lookup yields CDR1 MDHEN and CDR2 SYDVKM. V shed 6 bases, J shed 5 bases, and the junction held 11 bases outside the gene matches. CDR3 length equals 16 residues. In DNA form, the CDR3 reads TGTGCCAGCAGAAGAACCCCCGGGACAGGGAACAATGAGCAGTTCTTC. It encodes CASRRTPGTGNNEQFF.

This clone has more than one count but fewer than ten. The V call is TRBV6-5, the J call TRBJ1-6; D unclear. The CDR3 runs to 15 residues. CDR1 and CDR2 (germline): MNHEY, SVGAGI. V was cut by 0 bases and J by 12 bases, with 15 bases left in between. This CDR3 is CASSYSYGVSIPLHF. The CDR3, as DNA: TGTGCCAGCAGTTACTCATACGGGGTTAGTATACCCCTCCACTTT.

The rearrangement uses TRBV9 and TRBJ1-3; D remains ambiguous. The V end was cut by 2 bases, the J end by 1 base, with 13 bases between. The length of the CDR3 is 16 residues. CDR1 and CDR2 (germline): SGDLS, YYNGEE. The CDR3, as DNA: TGTGCCAGCAGCGTTGGAGGGAGGAGTTCTGGAAACACCATATATTTT. It is translated as CASSVGGRSSGNTIYF.

This chain joins TRBV7-9 and TRBJ1-1; D is perhaps TRBD1 (6 bases). From germline, CDR1 is SEHNR and CDR2 FQNEAQ (reference sequence). V was clipped by 5 bases and J by 4 bases, with 17 bases between them. This CDR3 region has 15 residues. DNA for the CDR3: TGTGCCAGCAGCCGCACAGGGTCTTTGGGCACTGAAGCTTTCTTT. Amino acid sequence: CASSRTGSLGTEAFF.

As concerns this clone: One end of the junction fails to match germline, which may point to a read error. The chain joins TRBV11-2 to TRBJ2-3; possible D gene TRBD1, 6 bases. The CDR3 is 13 residues long. Germline CDR1 reads SGHAT; CDR2 reads FQNNGV. The CDR3 DNA sequence: TGTGCCAGCAGCTTAGGACAGGCGACTTACCAGGGGTTT. This translates into CASSLGQATYQGF.

This clone was recorded only once. The chain combines TRBV9 with TRBJ1-2; no clear D gene. Germline-derived CDR1 and CDR2 are SGDLS and YYNGEE. CDR3 size: 15 residues. V gave up 1 base and J gave up 1 base, with 11 bases separating them. This CDR3 is CASSVQLSLNYGYTF. CDR3 DNA: TGTGCCAGCAGCGTACAACTATCTCTTAACTATGGCTACACCTTC. The full variable domain, its missing parts supplied by reference TRBV9 and TRBJ1-2, is DSGVTQTPKHLITATGQRVTLRCSPRSGDLSVYWYQQSLDQGLQFLIQYYNGEERAKGNILERFSAQQFPDLHSELNLSSLELGDSALYFCASSVQLSLNYGYTFGSGTRLTVV.

The rearrangement uses TRBV19 and TRBJ1-1; unclear D gene. This CDR3 has 15 residues. Per germline, CDR1 LNHDA and CDR2 SQIVND (reference sequence). V gave up 3 bases and J gave up 0 bases, with 11 bases separating them. This CDR3 reads CASSMTFRVNTEAFF. The CDR3 coding sequence is TGTGCCAGTAGTATGACTTTTCGGGTGAACACTGAAGCTTTCTTT.

This chain links TRBV2 with TRBJ2-7; D is perhaps TRBD2 (6 bases). The V gene's germline CDR1 is SNHLY and CDR2 FYNNEI. V was clipped by 7 bases and J by 6 bases, with 16 bases between them. This CDR3 region has 13 residues. The CDR3 DNA reads as TGTGCCAGCAAAGTAAGTGCGGGGACCGAGCAGTACTTC. Encoded protein: CASKVSAGTEQYF.

The chain couples TRBV28 to TRBJ2-6; D may be TRBD2 (6 bases). The CDR3 totals 15 residues. V was trimmed by 3 bases and J by 4 bases, leaving 10 bases between them. The V gene's germline CDR1 is MDHEN and CDR2 SYDVKM. The DNA for the CDR3 is TGTGCCAGCAGTTTCGGAGGGGACGGGGCCAACGTCCTGACTTTC. Translation: CASSFGGDGANVLTF.

This sequence joins TRBV28 and TRBJ1-4; D call uncertain. Germline V gives CDR1 MDHEN, CDR2 SYDVKM. V lost 6 bases to trimming and J lost 4 bases, with 12 bases between them. This CDR3 contains 14 residues. In nucleotides, the CDR3 is TGTGCCAGCAGCCCCCAGGAAGGTAATGAAAAACTGTTTTTT. This gives the protein CASSPQEGNEKLFF.

V gene TRBV5-6 combines with J gene TRBJ1-3, with a weak D call TRBD1 (5 bases). CDR1 SGHDT and CDR2 YYEEEE come from the germline V gene. This CDR3 has 13 amino acids. Deletions cut 5 bases from V and 1 base from J, with 7 bases between. The CDR3 spells CASRGLSGNTIYF. The CDR3 DNA follows: TGTGCCAGCAGGGGGCTTTCTGGAAACACCATATATTTT.

This chain joins TRBV5-6 and TRBJ1-1; D unresolved. Germline loops: CDR1 SGHDT, CDR2 YYEEEE. There are 14 residues in the CDR3. V was shortened by 0 bases and J by 3 bases, with 9 bases between the two germline ends. DNA of the CDR3: TGTGCCAGCAGCTTGGAGGAGGGTTACACTGAAGCTTTCTTT. Its translation: CASSLEEGYTEAFF.

This chain connects TRBV5-5 to TRBJ1-1; D uncertain. There are 14 residues in the CDR3. Germline assignment: CDR1 SGHKS and CDR2 YYEKEE (reference sequence). Deletions cut 2 bases from V and 1 base from J, with 9 bases between. The CDR3 nucleotides read TGTGCCAGCAGCTTAGGACGGGGGAACACTGAAGCTTTCTTT. The encoded protein is CASSLGRGNTEAFF.

The gene calls are TRBV19 and TRBJ2-1, with D possibly TRBD2 on 6 matching bases. Trimming took off 1 base at V and 0 bases at J, with 10 bases between the two ends. Germline-derived CDR1 and CDR2 are LNHDA and SQIVND (reference sequence). This CDR3 has 16 amino acids. The CDR3 DNA is TGTGCCAGTAGTATAGGTGGCGGGGTCTCCTACAATGAGCAGTTCTTC. This encodes CASSIGGGVSYNEQFF.